These 31 T cell receptor beta chains share one sample of origin, sequenced in a study of T-cell memory formation after mild COVID-19. Using its own MiXCR run on the 5' RACE reads, TCRdb lists one record per CDR3 protein. This sample has 250,000 to 300,000 distinct CDR3 sequences; 8% to 10% occur once, and the top ten carry around a fifth. The sequenced material came from PBMCs or a T cell subset sorted from them (not recorded which). The receptor source for this set is a young man who had mild COVID-19 (a few samples of this study predate the infection). Cell type and time point are not known.

This clonotype was seen a handful of times. J is TRBJ2-1 and V is TRBV27, with D perhaps TRBD2 (6 bases). The CDR3 loop spans 15 amino acids. The germline V gene has CDR1 MNHEY and CDR2 SMNVEV (reference sequence). Trimming cost V 2 bases and J 5 bases, with 13 bases left between them. The CDR3: CASSLGGSRDNEQFF. As DNA, the CDR3 is TGTGCCAGCAGTTTAGGGGGGAGCCGTGACAATGAGCAGTTCTTC.

This clonotype was counted a few times. The J gene is TRBJ2-3, the V gene TRBV9; 8 bases are shared with TRBD2. CDR1 and CDR2 (germline): SGDLS, YYNGEE. With 3 bases clipped from V and 2 bases from J, the junction kept 5 bases outside the gene matches. The CDR3 is 15 amino acids. The CDR3 is CASSAREGNTDTQYF. The CDR3 nucleotides read TGTGCCAGCAGCGCCCGGGAGGGGAACACAGATACGCAGTATTTT.

This clonotype has only a few counts. This chain joins TRBV6-5 and TRBJ1-3; the D gene is possibly TRBD1 (5 bases). Trimming took 2 bases from V and 9 from J, leaving 11 bases between them. CDR1 is MNHEY, CDR2 SVGAGI, per germline. This CDR3 has 13 amino acids. The CDR3 protein is CASSYGRAGTIYF. The CDR3 region has the DNA TGTGCCAGCAGTTACGGCAGGGCTGGCACCATATATTTT.

V gene TRBV4-1 combines with J gene TRBJ2-1, with D possibly TRBD2 on 5 matching bases. The germline CDR1 and CDR2 sequences are MGHRA and YSYEKL. This CDR3 spans 15 amino acids. V lost 6 bases and J lost 4, with 16 bases in between. CDR3 DNA sequence: TGCGCCAGCAGAGGACTGGGAACGATTTACAATGAGCAGTTCTTC. Its translation is CASRGLGTIYNEQFF.

This clonotype has a handful of counts. The chain couples TRBV18 to TRBJ2-7; weak D call: TRBD1 (5 bases). This CDR3 region has 13 residues. Trimming left V 8 bases short and J 2 bases short, with 13 bases between. Germline values: CDR1 KGHSH, CDR2 LQKENI. This CDR3 reads CASTSGSAYEQYV. The CDR3 DNA reads as TGTGCCAGCACTTCAGGGTCGGCCTACGAGCAGTACGTC.

The chain links TRBV6-2 or TRBV6-3 to TRBJ1-5, with TRBD1 as a possible D gene (6 bases). Germline V gene lookup returns CDR1 MNHEY and CDR2 SVGEGT. CDR3 size: 13 residues. Deletions cut 4 bases from V and 5 bases from J, with 9 bases between. The CDR3 here is CASSWTDHQPQHF. In DNA, the CDR3 is TGTGCCAGCAGTTGGACAGACCATCAGCCCCAGCATTTT.

This clonotype was picked up a small number of times. The chain recombines TRBV12-3 or TRBV12-4 with TRBJ1-1; 9 bases agree with TRBD1. This CDR3 is built from 16 residues. The V and J ends lost 6 bases and 4 bases, in that order; junction bases with no gene match: 12. As DNA, the CDR3 is TGTGCCAGCAGGTTTCCCGGGACAGGGTCAGGCACTGAAGCTTTCTTT. Translation gives CASRFPGTGSGTEAFF.

This clonotype was observed a handful of times. The chain recombines TRBV4-2 with TRBJ2-2, with D maybe TRBD2 (6 bases). CDR1 is LGHNA and CDR2 is YNFKEQ in the germline V gene. The CDR3 is 16 residues long. The germline V and J ends were trimmed by 3 bases and 1 base, with 12 bases remaining between them. CDR3 in DNA: TGTGCCAGCAGCCAGGAAAAAGCGGGGAACACCGGGGAGCTGTTTTTT. Translation gives CASSQEKAGNTGELFF.

The V call is TRBV9, the J call TRBJ2-1, with 10 bases that match TRBD2. The germline gives CDR1 SGDLS, CDR2 YYNGEE. This CDR3 contains 17 residues. V gave up 0 bases and J gave up 4 bases; unmatched junction bases: 7. CDR3 DNA: TGTGCCAGCAGCGTAGTTCCACTAGCGGGGTATTACAATGAGCAGTTCTTC. Amino acid sequence: CASSVVPLAGYYNEQFF.

The J gene is TRBJ2-3, the V gene TRBV6-2 or TRBV6-3; 10 bases agree with TRBD1. The trim removed 2 bases at V and 5 bases at J, leaving 4 bases unmatched. The CDR3 spans 15 residues. Germline CDR1 MNHEY, CDR2 SVGEGT. The CDR3 loop reads CASSYGTGEVDTQYF. The CDR3 coding sequence is TGTGCCAGCAGTTACGGGACAGGGGAGGTAGATACGCAGTATTTT.

This clonotype was seen more than once but under ten times. The chain uses TRBV12-3 or TRBV12-4 and TRBJ1-6; possible D gene TRBD1, 6 bases. The CDR3 contains 14 residues. Trimming removed 4 bases from V and 10 bases from J, with 14 bases in between. DNA of the CDR3: TGTGCCAGCAGTTCCAACAGGGTTCACTCACCCCTCCACTTT. Residues: CASSSNRVHSPLHF.

This chain joins TRBV6-5 and TRBJ1-5; D might be TRBD1 (6 bases). CDR3 length: 12 residues. The germline V gene encodes CDR1 MNHEY and CDR2 SVGAGI. V lost 8 bases to trimming and J lost 5 bases, with 10 bases between them. The CDR3, as DNA: TGTGCCAGCGGGGGCGTCGATCAGCCCCAGCATTTT. This codes for CASGGVDQPQHF.

The V and J genes are TRBV18 and TRBJ1-3, with TRBD1 as a possible D gene (5 bases). CDR3 length equals 14 residues. Trimming removed 6 bases at V and 0 bases at J, with 9 bases between. Germline values: CDR1 KGHSH, CDR2 LQKENI. The CDR3 loop reads CASSAGTSGNTIYF. The CDR3 region has the DNA TGTGCCAGCTCGGCGGGGACCTCTGGAAACACCATATATTTT.

V and J are TRBV27 and TRBJ1-2; the match to TRBD1 covers 7 bases. Germline V gene lookup returns CDR1 MNHEY and CDR2 SMNVEV (reference sequence). The CDR3 totals 14 residues. Trimming cost V 3 bases and J 5 bases; bases outside gene matches: 6. The CDR3 DNA follows: TGTGCCAGCAGTTTCACAGGGGATTTTTATGGCTACACCTTC. Translating it yields CASSFTGDFYGYTF.

V usage is TRBV10-3 and J usage is TRBJ2-3, with 12 bases that match TRBD1. In germline, CDR1 is ENHRY, CDR2 SYGVKD. This CDR3 has 19 amino acids. V lost 0 bases and J lost 0; bases outside the gene matches: 7. CDR3 amino acids: CAISESWDRGQESTDTQYF. CDR3 nucleotide sequence: TGTGCCATCAGTGAGTCTTGGGACAGGGGGCAGGAGAGCACAGATACGCAGTATTTT.

In this sample, this clonotype turned up many times. The chain uses TRBV7-2 and TRBJ1-2; TRBD1 is a possible D gene (5 bases). Germline V gene sequence: CDR1 SGHTA, CDR2 FQGNSA. This CDR3 has 17 amino acids. The germline V and J ends were trimmed by 2 bases and 0 bases, with 16 bases remaining between them. The CDR3 protein is CASSLFLGRLTNYGYTF. CDR3 DNA: TGTGCCAGCAGCTTATTCTTGGGACGGTTGACTAACTATGGCTACACCTTC.

The genes are TRBV5-6 and TRBJ1-2; no reliable D call. The CDR3 runs 13 residues. CDR1 is SGHDT and CDR2 is YYEEEE in the germline V gene. The germline V and J ends were trimmed by 1 base and 6 bases, with 10 bases remaining between them. The chain's CDR3 is CASSLYQDDGYTF. The CDR3 DNA follows: TGTGCCAGCAGCTTGTACCAGGATGATGGCTACACCTTC.

Many counts were recorded for this clonotype. V gene TRBV5-1 combines with J gene TRBJ1-1; D gene uncertain. Germline assignment: CDR1 SGHRS and CDR2 YFSETQ. CDR3 length equals 14 residues. With 4 bases removed from V and 2 bases from J, the gap between germline ends came to 12 bases. Here the CDR3 DNA reads TGCGCCAGCAGCCTTTGGACGGGAAACACTGAAGCTTTCTTT. Encoded protein: CASSLWTGNTEAFF.

Regarding this clonotype: Because it lacks the conserved phenylalanine or tryptophan at the end, this CDR3 is likely a read error. The J gene is TRBJ2-5, the V gene TRBV20-1; possibly TRBD1 for D (5 bases). Germline lookup yields CDR1 DFQATT and CDR2 SNEGSKA (reference sequence). This CDR3 has 15 residues. Trimming stripped 5 bases from V and 1 base from J, with 17 bases between. The CDR3 sequence: CSAELDTRPQETQYL. The CDR3 DNA sequence: TGCAGTGCTGAACTGGACACAAGACCCCAAGAGACCCAGTACTTA.

The table lists this clonotype with many counts. The V call is TRBV6-1, the J call TRBJ1-1, with 9 bases lining up with TRBD1. CDR3 length: 15 amino acids. V shed 5 bases, J shed 1 base, and the junction held 5 bases outside the gene matches. CDR1 is MNHNS, CDR2 SASEGT, per germline. This CDR3 reads CASSPQGAENTEAFF. CDR3 nucleotides: TGTGCCAGCAGTCCACAGGGGGCAGAGAACACTGAAGCTTTCTTT.

This clonotype appeared many times. The J gene is TRBJ2-7, the V gene TRBV6-6; D perhaps matches TRBD1 (6 bases). V lost 2 bases, J lost 4 bases, and 18 bases lay in between. The V gene's germline CDR1 is MNHNY and CDR2 SVGAGI (reference sequence). The CDR3 runs 16 residues. CDR3 sequence reads: CASSYVSGTWVYEQYV. The CDR3 nucleotides are TGTGCCAGCAGTTACGTTTCCGGGACATGGGTTTACGAGCAGTACGTC.

V is TRBV6-6 and J is TRBJ2-7, with 7 bases lining up with TRBD1. Germline assignment: CDR1 MNHNY and CDR2 SVGAGI (reference sequence). This CDR3 spans 18 amino acids. Trimming removed 5 bases from V and 6 bases from J; junction bases left unmatched: 22. CDR3 in amino acids: CASSQSPGQAAVFPEQYV. The CDR3 DNA is TGTGCCAGCAGTCAATCCCCTGGACAGGCGGCCGTCTTTCCCGAGCAGTACGTC.

The chain couples TRBV12-3 or TRBV12-4 to TRBJ2-7; D is ambiguous. V lost 6 bases and J 9 bases, leaving 15 bases between the germline ends. This CDR3 is 12 amino acids long. In nucleotides, the CDR3 is TGTGCCAGCAGCCCCCACAGTCCGGGGCAGTACGTC. Protein sequence: CASSPHSPGQYV.

CDR3 nucleotide sequence: TGTGCCAGCAGCCAAGGGGCCAGCAGCGAGCAGTACGTC. Residues: CASSQGASSEQYV. The genes are TRBV3-1 and TRBJ2-7; D is ambiguous. CDR3 length: 13 amino acids. Germline V gene data show CDR1 as LGHDT and CDR2 as YNNKEL (reference sequence). V was clipped by 1 base and J by 6 bases, with 10 bases between them.

This clonotype was recorded many times. V is TRBV10-2 and J is TRBJ2-1; 7 positions match TRBD1. This CDR3 region has 13 residues. Looked up from germline, CDR1 is WSHSY and CDR2 is SAAADI. J lost 8 bases, V lost 8 bases, and 9 bases had no gene match. In DNA form, the CDR3 reads TGCGCCAGCGCCGACAGGGACGATGATGAGCAGTTCTTC. As protein: CASADRDDDEQFF.

V usage is TRBV6-5 and J usage is TRBJ2-7; D remains unclear. The V gene's germline CDR1 is MNHEY and CDR2 SVGAGI. V lost 4 bases and J 6 bases, leaving 7 bases between the germline ends. This CDR3 has 11 amino acids. CDR3 residues: CASSSPIEQYF. CDR3 DNA sequence: TGTGCCAGCAGTTCTCCTATCGAGCAGTACTTC.

The sample holds a few counts of this clonotype. The V call is TRBV10-3, the J call TRBJ1-6, with D perhaps TRBD1 (5 bases). The V gene lost 10 bases and the J gene lost 5 bases, with 18 bases spanning the gap. In germline, CDR1 is ENHRY, CDR2 SYGVKD. This CDR3 contains 15 residues. DNA for the CDR3: TGTGCCACCCACCGAAGCCTCAGGGATAATTCACCCCTCCACTTT. Translated, it gives CATHRSLRDNSPLHF.

There are a few counts of this clonotype. The chain uses TRBV7-2 and TRBJ1-5; D remains unclear. CDR3 length: 13 residues. Trimming took off 2 bases at V and 7 bases at J, with 9 bases between the two ends. The V gene's germline CDR1 is SGHTA and CDR2 FQGNSA. The CDR3 sequence is CASSLFHRQPQHF. The CDR3 DNA follows: TGTGCCAGCAGCTTATTTCACCGGCAGCCCCAGCATTTT.

This clonotype has only a few counts. V is TRBV7-2 and J is TRBJ2-3; 10 nucleotides match TRBD1. CDR3 length: 16 residues. Trimming removed 6 bases from V and 3 bases from J; junction bases left unmatched: 9. Germline V gene lookup returns CDR1 SGHTA and CDR2 FQGNSA. CDR3 residues: CASSPRPGQGTDTQYF. For the CDR3, the DNA is TGTGCCAGCAGTCCCCGACCGGGACAGGGGACAGATACGCAGTATTTT.

V gene TRBV11-1 combines with J gene TRBJ2-3; 13 positions match TRBD2. Per germline, CDR1 SGHAT and CDR2 FQDESV (reference sequence). V lost 4 bases to trimming and J lost 4 bases; unmatched junction nucleotides: 8. The CDR3 loop spans 17 amino acids. The CDR3: CASSSRTSGGTADTQYF. CDR3 DNA: TGTGCCAGCAGCTCACGGACTAGCGGGGGTACTGCAGATACGCAGTATTTT.

This clonotype was seen many times. The chain recombines TRBV10-2 with TRBJ2-4; 11 bases fit TRBD1. Germline assignment: CDR1 WSHSY and CDR2 SAAADI. The CDR3 is made up of 17 amino acids. V lost 8 bases and J lost 2; bases outside the gene matches: 11. The CDR3 bases are TGCGCCAGCGGGGGACAGGGGGTTTTTGGAACCAAAAACATTCAGTACTTC. Translating it yields CASGGQGVFGTKNIQYF.